The rows below give T cell receptor beta chains drawn from one sample of a study of blood T cell repertoires in COVID-19. Measured with immunoSEQ multiplex PCR; TCRdb has only the in-frame clones, and not every one. This table holds just over 250,000 clones, roughly 86% found once. The sequencing sample was made of peripheral blood. These receptors were obtained from a woman aged 45 to 65 with acute or convalescent COVID-19. CDR3s include the opening cysteine and the closing phenylalanine or tryptophan. Each record gives: clone size, J gene, D gene, V gene, CDR3 protein, CDR3 DNA. D genes are given only for firm matches. Expanded clones are given a class, and other clones once, few, many or no size at all.

clone size: NA; J gene: TRBJ2-3; D gene: TRBD2; V gene: TRBV9; CDR3 protein: CASSVVTSGDTQYF; CDR3 DNA: TGTGCCAGCAGCGTAGTAACTAGCGGGGATACGCAGTATTTT
clone size: NA; J gene: TRBJ2-7; D gene: TRBD1; V gene: TRBV18; CDR3 protein: CASSLPTGTGDRVHEQYF; CDR3 DNA: TGTGCCAGCTCACTCCCGACCGGGACAGGGGATCGGGTCCACGAGCAGTACTTC
clone size: few; J gene: TRBJ1-2; D gene: NA; V gene: TRBV7-2; CDR3 protein: CASSLVQGSYGYTF; CDR3 DNA: TGTGCCAGCAGCTTAGTTCAGGGAAGCTATGGCTACACCTTC
clone size: NA; J gene: TRBJ2-1; D gene: TRBD1; V gene: TRBV12-5; CDR3 protein: CASGSHYGQEYNEQFF; CDR3 DNA: TGTGCTAGTGGTTCGCATTATGGACAGGAGTACAATGAGCAGTTCTTC
clone size: NA; J gene: TRBJ2-7; D gene: TRBD1; V gene: TRBV23-1; CDR3 protein: CASRGTGSFYEQYF; CDR3 DNA: TGCGCCAGCAGGGGGACAGGATCTTTTTACGAGCAGTACTTC
clone size: NA; J gene: TRBJ2-7; D gene: NA; V gene: TRBV7-2; CDR3 protein: CASSLGGVFEQYF; CDR3 DNA: TGTGCCAGCAGCTTGGGGGGAGTATTCGAGCAGTACTTC
clone size: NA; J gene: TRBJ1-5; D gene: NA; V gene: TRBV11-2; CDR3 protein: CASSLNGQPNQPQHF; CDR3 DNA: TGTGCCAGCAGCTTAAACGGACAGCCAAATCAGCCCCAGCATTTT
clone size: NA; J gene: TRBJ2-7; D gene: NA; V gene: TRBV11-3; CDR3 protein: CASSSARDSYEQYF; CDR3 DNA: TGTGCCAGCAGCTCAGCCAGGGATTCCTACGAGCAGTACTTC
clone size: NA; J gene: TRBJ1-1; D gene: NA; V gene: TRBV7-6; CDR3 protein: CASSLVGVLGEAFF; CDR3 DNA: TGTGCCAGCAGCTTAGTAGGGGTATTAGGTGAAGCTTTCTTT
clone size: NA; J gene: TRBJ2-3; D gene: TRBD2; V gene: TRBV27; CDR3 protein: CASSWSSGTDTQYF; CDR3 DNA: TGTGCCAGCAGTTGGTCTAGCGGGACAGATACGCAGTATTTT
clone size: NA; J gene: TRBJ2-2; D gene: NA; V gene: TRBV11-3; CDR3 protein: CASSPDRGTGELFF; CDR3 DNA: TGTGCCAGCAGCCCCGATCGAGGGACCGGGGAGCTGTTTTTT
clone size: once; J gene: TRBJ1-4; D gene: NA; V gene: TRBV18; CDR3 protein: CASSPPGGALEKLFF; CDR3 DNA: TGTGCCAGCTCACCACCGGGAGGGGCTCTCGAAAAACTGTTTTTT